The clone carrying this TCR beta chain turned up a few times. What it recognizes is unknown. These data come from a study of shared clonotypes between healthy human individuals. General observations from the study: Naive subsets tended to show greater estimated richness than memory subsets.

As defined, naive CD8 cells were CD45RO-negative and positively selected for CCR7, with terminally differentiated effector memory CD45RA+ cells excluded. Trimming pared 3 bases from V and 7 bases from J, leaving 10 bases between. The V gene's germline CDR1 is MDHEN and CDR2 SYDVKM. This CDR3 has 12 amino acids. The test was conducted at deep level. The table came from immunoSEQ multiplex PCR; TCRdb's copy has only in-frame clones and leaves some out. This table holds 650,000 to 800,000 clones, approximately 90% found once. Sequenced sample: naive CD8+ T cells sorted from blood. The sequence came from a young man in good health. V gene TRBV28 combines with J gene TRBJ2-7; D remains ambiguous. The CDR3 nucleotides read TGTGCCAGCAGTTTCGACCTGTGGGAGCAGTACTTC. This translates into CASSFDLWEQYF.